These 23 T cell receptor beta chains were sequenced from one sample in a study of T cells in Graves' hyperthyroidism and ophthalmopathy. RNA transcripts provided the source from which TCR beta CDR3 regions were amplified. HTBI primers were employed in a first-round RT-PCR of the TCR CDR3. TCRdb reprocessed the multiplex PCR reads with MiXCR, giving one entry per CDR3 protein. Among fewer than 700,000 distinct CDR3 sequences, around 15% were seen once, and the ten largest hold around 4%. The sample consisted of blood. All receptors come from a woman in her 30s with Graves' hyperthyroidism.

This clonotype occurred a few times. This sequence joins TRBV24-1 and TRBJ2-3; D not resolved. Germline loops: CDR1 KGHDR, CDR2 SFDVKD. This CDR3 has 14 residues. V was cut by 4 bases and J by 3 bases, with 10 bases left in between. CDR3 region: CATSDATPTDTQYF. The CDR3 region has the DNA TGTGCCACCAGTGACGCGACACCGACAGATACGCAGTATTTT.

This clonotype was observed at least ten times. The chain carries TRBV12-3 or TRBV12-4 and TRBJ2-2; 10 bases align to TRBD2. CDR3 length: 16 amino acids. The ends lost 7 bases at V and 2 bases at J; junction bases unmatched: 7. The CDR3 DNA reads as TGTGCCAGCATCAAGGGACTAGCGACAAACACCGGGGAGCTGTTTTTT. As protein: CASIKGLATNTGELFF.

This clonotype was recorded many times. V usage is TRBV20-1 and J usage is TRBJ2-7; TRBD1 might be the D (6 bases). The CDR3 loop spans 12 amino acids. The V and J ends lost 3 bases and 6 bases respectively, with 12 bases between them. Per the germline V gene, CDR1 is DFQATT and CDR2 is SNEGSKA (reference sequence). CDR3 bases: TGCAGTGCTAGGGATGGGACAATCGAGCAGTACTTC. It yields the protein CSARDGTIEQYF.

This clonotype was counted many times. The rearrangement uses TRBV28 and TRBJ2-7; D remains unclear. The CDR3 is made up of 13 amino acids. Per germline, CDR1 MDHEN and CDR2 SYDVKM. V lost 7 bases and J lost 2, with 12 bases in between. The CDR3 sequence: CASTDRPTYEQYF. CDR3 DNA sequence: TGTGCCAGCACTGACCGACCCACCTACGAGCAGTACTTC.

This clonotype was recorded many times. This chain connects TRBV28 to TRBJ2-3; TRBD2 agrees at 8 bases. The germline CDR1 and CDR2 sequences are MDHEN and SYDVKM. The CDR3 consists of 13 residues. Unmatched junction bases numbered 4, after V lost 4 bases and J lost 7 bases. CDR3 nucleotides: TGTGCCAGCAGTTCGGGGGGGGGGTATACGCAGTATTTT. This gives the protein CASSSGGGYTQYF.

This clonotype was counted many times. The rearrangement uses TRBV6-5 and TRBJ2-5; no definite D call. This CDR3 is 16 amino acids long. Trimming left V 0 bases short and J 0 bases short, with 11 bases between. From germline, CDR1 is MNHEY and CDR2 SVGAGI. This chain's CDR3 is CASSYSTRRDQETQYF. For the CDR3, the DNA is TGTGCCAGCAGTTACTCTACTCGTCGAGACCAAGAGACCCAGTACTTC.

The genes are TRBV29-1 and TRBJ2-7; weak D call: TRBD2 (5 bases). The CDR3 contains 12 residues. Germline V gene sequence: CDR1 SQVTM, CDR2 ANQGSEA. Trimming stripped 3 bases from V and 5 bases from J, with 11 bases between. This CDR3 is CSVEGSGNEQYF. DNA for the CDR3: TGCAGCGTTGAGGGGTCGGGGAACGAGCAGTACTTC.

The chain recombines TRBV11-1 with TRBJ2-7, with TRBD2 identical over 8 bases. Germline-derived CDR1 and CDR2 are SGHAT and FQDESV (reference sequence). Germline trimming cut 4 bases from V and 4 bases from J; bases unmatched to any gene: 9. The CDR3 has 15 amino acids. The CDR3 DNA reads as TGTGCCAGCAGCTACGCCGGGGGGGGAACTTACGAGCAGTACTTC. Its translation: CASSYAGGGTYEQYF.

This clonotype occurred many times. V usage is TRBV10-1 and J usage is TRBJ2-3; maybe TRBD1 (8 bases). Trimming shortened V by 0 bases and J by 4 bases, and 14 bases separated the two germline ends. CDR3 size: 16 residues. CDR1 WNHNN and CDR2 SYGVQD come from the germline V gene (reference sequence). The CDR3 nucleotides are TGCGCCAGCAGTGAGTCGAGGACAGGGAGGGCAGATACGCAGTATTTT. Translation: CASSESRTGRADTQYF.

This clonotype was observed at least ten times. CDR3 sequence (DNA): TGTGCCAGCAGTAGGAGCGGGAGGGCCTCTGGGGAGCAGTTCTTC. Encoded protein: CASSRSGRASGEQFF. This chain links TRBV6-2 or TRBV6-3 with TRBJ2-1; 10 bases fit TRBD2. Germline CDR1 and CDR2: MNHEY and SVGEGT. The CDR3 loop spans 15 amino acids. V shed 5 bases and J 10 bases; nucleotides not matched to a gene: 11.

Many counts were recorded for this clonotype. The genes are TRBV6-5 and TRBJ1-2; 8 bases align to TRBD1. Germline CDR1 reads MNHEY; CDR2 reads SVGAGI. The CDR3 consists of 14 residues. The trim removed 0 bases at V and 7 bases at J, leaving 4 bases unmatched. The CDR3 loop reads CASSYSPGGGGYTF. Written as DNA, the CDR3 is TGTGCCAGCAGTTACTCCCCAGGGGGCGGTGGCTACACCTTC.

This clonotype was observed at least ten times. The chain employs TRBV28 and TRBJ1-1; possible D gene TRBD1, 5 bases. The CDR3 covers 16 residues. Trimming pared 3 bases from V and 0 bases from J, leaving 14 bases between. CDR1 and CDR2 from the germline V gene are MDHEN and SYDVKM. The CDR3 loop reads CASSFQKGALNTEAFF. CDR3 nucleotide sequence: TGTGCCAGCAGTTTCCAGAAAGGGGCCCTGAACACTGAAGCTTTCTTT.

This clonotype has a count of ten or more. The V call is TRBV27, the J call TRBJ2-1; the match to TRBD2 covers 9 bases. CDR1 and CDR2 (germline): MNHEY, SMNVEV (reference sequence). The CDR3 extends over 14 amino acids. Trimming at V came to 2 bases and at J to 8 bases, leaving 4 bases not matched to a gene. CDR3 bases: TGTGCCAGCAGTTTACGTAGCGGGAGAGATGAGCAGTTCTTC. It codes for CASSLRSGRDEQFF.

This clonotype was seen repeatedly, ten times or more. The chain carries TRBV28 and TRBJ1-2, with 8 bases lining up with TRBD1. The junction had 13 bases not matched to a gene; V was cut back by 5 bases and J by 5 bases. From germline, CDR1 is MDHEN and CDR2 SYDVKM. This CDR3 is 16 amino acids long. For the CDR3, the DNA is TGTGCCAGCAGTGCGGACAGGGAACTTATAATATATGGCTACACCTTC. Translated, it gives CASSADRELIIYGYTF.

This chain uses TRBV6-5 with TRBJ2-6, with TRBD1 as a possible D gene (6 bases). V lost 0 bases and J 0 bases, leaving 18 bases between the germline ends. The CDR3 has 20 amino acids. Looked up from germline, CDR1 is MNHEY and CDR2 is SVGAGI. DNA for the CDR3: TGTGCCAGCAGTTACTCTGGGGGCGGACGCTTAAGCTCTGGGGCCAACGTCCTGACTTTC. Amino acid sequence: CASSYSGGGRLSSGANVLTF.

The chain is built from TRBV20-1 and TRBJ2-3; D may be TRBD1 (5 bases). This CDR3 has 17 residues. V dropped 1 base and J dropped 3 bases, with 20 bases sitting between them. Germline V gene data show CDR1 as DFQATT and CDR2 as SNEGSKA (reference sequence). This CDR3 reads CSARAPPGQGATDTQYF. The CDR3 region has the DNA TGCAGTGCTAGAGCTCCCCCCGGTCAGGGTGCGACAGATACGCAGTATTTT.

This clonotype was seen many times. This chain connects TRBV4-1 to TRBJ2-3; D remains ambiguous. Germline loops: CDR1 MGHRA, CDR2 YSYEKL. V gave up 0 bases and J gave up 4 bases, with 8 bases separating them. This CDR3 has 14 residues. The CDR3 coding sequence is TGCGCCAGCAGCCAAGATCTCTTGGCAGATACGCAGTATTTT. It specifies CASSQDLLADTQYF.

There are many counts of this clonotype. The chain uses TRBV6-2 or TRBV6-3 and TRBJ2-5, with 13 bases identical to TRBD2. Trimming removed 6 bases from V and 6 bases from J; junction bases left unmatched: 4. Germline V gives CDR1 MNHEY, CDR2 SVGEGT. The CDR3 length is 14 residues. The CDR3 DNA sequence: TGTGCCAGCAGCCTGGGACTAGCGGGACAGACCCAGTACTTC. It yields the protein CASSLGLAGQTQYF.

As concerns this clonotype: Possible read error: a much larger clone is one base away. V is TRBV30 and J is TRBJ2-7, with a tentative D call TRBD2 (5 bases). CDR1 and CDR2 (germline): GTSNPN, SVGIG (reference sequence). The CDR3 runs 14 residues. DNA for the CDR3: TGTGTCTGGAGTGCAAGGACTTATACCTACGAGCAGTACTTC. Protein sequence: CVWSARTYTYEQYF.

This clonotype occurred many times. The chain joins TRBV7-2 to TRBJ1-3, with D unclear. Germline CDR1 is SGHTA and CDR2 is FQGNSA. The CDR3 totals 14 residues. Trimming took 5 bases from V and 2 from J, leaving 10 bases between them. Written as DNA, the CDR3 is TGTGCCAGCAGCGATAGGATCGCTGGAAACACCATATATTTT. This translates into CASSDRIAGNTIYF.

The CDR3 reads CASSSNRGRGEQYF. The CDR3 DNA is TGTGCCAGCAGTTCGAACAGGGGTAGGGGCGAGCAGTACTTC. The chain carries TRBV6-2 or TRBV6-3 and TRBJ2-7; 7 bases agree with TRBD1. This CDR3 has 14 amino acids. Germline V gives CDR1 MNHEY, CDR2 SVGEGT. The trim removed 4 bases at V and 6 bases at J, leaving 9 bases unmatched.

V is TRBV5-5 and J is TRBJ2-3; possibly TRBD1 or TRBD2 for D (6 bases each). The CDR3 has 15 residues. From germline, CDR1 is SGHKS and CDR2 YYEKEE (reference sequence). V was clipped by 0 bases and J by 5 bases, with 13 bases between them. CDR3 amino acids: CASSLGPKGGDTQYF. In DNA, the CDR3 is TGTGCCAGCAGCTTGGGTCCGAAGGGGGGAGATACGCAGTATTTT. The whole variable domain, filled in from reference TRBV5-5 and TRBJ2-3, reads DAGVTQSPTHLIKTRGQQVTLRCSPISGHKSVSWYQQVLGQGPQFIFQYYEKEERGRGNFPDRFSARQFPNYSSELNVNALLLGDSALYLCASSLGPKGGDTQYFGPGTRLTVL.

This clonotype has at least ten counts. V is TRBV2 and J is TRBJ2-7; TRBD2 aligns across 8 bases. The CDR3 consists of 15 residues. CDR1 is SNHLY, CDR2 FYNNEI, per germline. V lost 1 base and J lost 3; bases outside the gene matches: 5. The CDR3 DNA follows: TGTGCCAGCAGTGAAGTCGGGGGGGGGGGCTACGAGCAGTACTTC. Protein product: CASSEVGGGGYEQYF.